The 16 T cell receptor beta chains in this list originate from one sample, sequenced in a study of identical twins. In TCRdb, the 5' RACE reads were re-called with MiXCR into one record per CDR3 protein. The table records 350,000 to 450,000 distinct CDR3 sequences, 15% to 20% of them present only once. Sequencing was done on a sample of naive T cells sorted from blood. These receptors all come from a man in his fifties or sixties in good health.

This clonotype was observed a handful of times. This CDR3 reads CASSLEGGRAGKNIQYF. CDR3 coding DNA: TGCGCCAGCAGCTTGGAGGGGGGCAGGGCTGGCAAAAACATTCAGTACTTC. V usage is TRBV5-1 and J usage is TRBJ2-4; D possibly matches TRBD1 or TRBD2 (6 bases each). Per germline, CDR1 SGHRS and CDR2 YFSETQ. V lost 0 bases to trimming and J lost 3 bases, with 16 bases between them. The CDR3 runs 17 residues.

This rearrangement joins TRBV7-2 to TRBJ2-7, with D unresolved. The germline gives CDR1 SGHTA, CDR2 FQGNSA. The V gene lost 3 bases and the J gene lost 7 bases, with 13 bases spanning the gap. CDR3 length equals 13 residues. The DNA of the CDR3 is TGTGCCAGCAGCTTGGGTTGGGCCGGGGAGCAGTACTTC. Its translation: CASSLGWAGEQYF.

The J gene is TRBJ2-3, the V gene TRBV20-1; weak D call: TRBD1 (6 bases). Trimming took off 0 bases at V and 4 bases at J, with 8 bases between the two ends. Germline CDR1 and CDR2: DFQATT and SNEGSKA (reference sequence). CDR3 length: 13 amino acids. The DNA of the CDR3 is TGCAGTGCTAGAGATACAGGGCCAGATACGCAGTATTTT. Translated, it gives CSARDTGPDTQYF.

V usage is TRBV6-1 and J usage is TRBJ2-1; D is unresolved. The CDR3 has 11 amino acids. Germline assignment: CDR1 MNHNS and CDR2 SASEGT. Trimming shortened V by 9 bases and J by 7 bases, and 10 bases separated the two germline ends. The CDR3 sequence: CAREKGNEQFF. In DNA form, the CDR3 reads TGTGCCAGAGAAAAAGGGAATGAGCAGTTCTTC.

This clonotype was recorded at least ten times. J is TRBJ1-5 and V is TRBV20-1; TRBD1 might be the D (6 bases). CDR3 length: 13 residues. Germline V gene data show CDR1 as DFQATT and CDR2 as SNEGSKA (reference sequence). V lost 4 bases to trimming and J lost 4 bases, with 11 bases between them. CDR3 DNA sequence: TGCAGTGCTACACAGGGTTGGAATCAGCCCCAGCATTTT. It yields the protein CSATQGWNQPQHF.

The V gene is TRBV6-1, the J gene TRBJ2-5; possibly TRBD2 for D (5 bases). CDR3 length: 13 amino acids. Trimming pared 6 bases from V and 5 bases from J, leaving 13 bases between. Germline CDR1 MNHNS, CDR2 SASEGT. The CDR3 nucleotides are TGTGCCAGCAGCCGAGGGCAGCTTGAGACCCAGTACTTC. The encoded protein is CASSRGQLETQYF.

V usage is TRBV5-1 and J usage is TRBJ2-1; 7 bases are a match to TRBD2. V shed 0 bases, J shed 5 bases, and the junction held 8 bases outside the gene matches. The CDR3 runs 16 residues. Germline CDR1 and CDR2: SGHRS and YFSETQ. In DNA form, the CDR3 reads TGCGCCAGCAGCTTGGGGGGGGGAGCTGATAACAATGAGCAGTTCTTC. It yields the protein CASSLGGGADNNEQFF.

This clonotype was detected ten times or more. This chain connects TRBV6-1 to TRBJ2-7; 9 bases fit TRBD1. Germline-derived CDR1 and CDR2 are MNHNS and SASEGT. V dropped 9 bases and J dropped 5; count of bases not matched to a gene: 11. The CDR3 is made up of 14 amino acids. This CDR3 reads CASTSGTGSNEQYF. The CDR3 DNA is TGTGCCAGTACCAGTGGGACAGGGAGCAACGAGCAGTACTTC.

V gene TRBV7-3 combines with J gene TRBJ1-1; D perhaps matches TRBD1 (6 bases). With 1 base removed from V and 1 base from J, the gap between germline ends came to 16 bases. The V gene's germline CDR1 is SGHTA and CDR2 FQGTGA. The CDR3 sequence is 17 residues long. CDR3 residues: CASSLILQGVGNTEAFF. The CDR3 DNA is TGTGCCAGCAGCTTAATCTTACAGGGAGTGGGGAACACTGAAGCTTTCTTT. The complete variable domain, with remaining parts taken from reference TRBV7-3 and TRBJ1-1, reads GAGVSQTPSNKVTEKGKYVELRCDPISGHTALYWYRQSLGQGPEFLIYFQGTGAADDSGLPNDRFFAVRPEGSVSTLKIQRTERGDSAVYLCASSLILQGVGNTEAFFGQGTRLTVV.

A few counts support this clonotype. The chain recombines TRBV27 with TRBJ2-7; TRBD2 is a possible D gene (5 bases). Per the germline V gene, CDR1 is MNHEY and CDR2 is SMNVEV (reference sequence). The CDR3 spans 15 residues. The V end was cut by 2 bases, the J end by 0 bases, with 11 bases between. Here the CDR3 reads CASSLQRASSYEQYF. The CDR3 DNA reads TGTGCCAGCAGTTTACAGAGGGCGAGCTCCTACGAGCAGTACTTC.

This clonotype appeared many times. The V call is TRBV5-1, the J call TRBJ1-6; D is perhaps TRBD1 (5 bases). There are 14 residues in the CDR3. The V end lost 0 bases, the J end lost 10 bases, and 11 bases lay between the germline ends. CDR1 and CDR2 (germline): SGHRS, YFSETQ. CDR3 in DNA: TGCGCCAGCAGCTTGGGAGGGCCAGGGTCACCCCTCCACTTT. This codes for CASSLGGPGSPLHF.

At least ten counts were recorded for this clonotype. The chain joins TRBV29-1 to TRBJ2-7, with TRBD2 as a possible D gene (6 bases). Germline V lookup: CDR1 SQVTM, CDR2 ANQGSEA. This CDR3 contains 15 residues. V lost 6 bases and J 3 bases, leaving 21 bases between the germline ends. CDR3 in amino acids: CSVLPVGGHFYEQYF. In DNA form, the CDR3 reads TGCAGCGTGCTGCCGGTGGGGGGTCATTTCTACGAGCAGTACTTC.

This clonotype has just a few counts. Written as DNA, the CDR3 is TGTGCCAGCAGGATACAGCTCTACTCCTACGAGCAGTACTTC. It specifies CASRIQLYSYEQYF. This chain links TRBV27 with TRBJ2-7; D unclear. CDR1 is MNHEY and CDR2 is SMNVEV in the germline V gene (reference sequence). V was trimmed by 6 bases and J by 0 bases, leaving 12 bases between them. The CDR3 is 14 residues long.

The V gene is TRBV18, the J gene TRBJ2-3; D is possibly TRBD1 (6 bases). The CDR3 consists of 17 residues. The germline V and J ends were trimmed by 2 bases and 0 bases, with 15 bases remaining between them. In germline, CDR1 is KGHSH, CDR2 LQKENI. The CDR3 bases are TGTGCCAGCTCACCAACACAACAGGGCCTCAGCACAGATACGCAGTATTTT. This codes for CASSPTQQGLSTDTQYF.

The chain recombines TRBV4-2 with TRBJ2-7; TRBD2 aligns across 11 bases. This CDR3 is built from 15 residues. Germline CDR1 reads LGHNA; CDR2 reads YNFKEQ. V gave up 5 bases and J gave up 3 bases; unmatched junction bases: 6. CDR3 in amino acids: CASSSTSGNIYEQYF. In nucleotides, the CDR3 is TGTGCCAGCAGCTCGACTAGCGGGAACATCTACGAGCAGTACTTC.

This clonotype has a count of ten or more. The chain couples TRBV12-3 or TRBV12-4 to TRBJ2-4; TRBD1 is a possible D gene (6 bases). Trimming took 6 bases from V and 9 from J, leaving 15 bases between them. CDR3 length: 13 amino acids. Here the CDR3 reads CASSPTGFGIQYF. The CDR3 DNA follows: TGTGCCAGCAGCCCGACAGGCTTTGGCATTCAGTACTTC.